The rows below give T cell receptor beta chains drawn from one sample of a study of cytomegalovirus exposure and HLA in healthy donors. Profiling relied on immunoSEQ multiplex PCR, and the TCRdb table lists in-frame clones only, not all of them. The sample has approximately 170,000 clones; 85% are singletons. Sequenced input: PBMCs. Receptors were obtained from a boy aged 2 to 9 in good health and CMV-seronegative. The CDR3 runs from the conserved cysteine through the conserved F or W. D genes are given only for firm matches. Rows may omit the clone size; those that give it use once, few, many or a size class.

v_gene: TRBV13; j_gene: TRBJ1-1; abundance: -; d_gene: -; CDR3nt: TGTGCCAGCAGCCCTACGGGAGGGGAGAACACTGAAGCTTTCTTT; CDR3aa: CASSPTGGENTEAFF
v_gene: TRBV9; j_gene: TRBJ1-1; abundance: once; d_gene: -; CDR3nt: TGTGCCAGCAGCGTCGACAGAAACACTGAAGCTTTCTTT; CDR3aa: CASSVDRNTEAFF
v_gene: TRBV6-6; j_gene: TRBJ2-5; abundance: -; d_gene: -; CDR3nt: TGTGCCAGCAGTTACTCGCCGGGAGAGACCCAGTACTTC; CDR3aa: CASSYSPGETQYF
v_gene: TRBV13; j_gene: TRBJ1-5; abundance: -; d_gene: TRBD1; CDR3nt: TGTGCCAGCAGCGGGACAGGGTTCAATCAGCCCCAGCATTTT; CDR3aa: CASSGTGFNQPQHF
v_gene: TRBV2; j_gene: TRBJ1-1; abundance: -; d_gene: TRBD1; CDR3nt: TGTGCCAGCAGGGACAGGGCGAACACTGAAGCTTTCTTT; CDR3aa: CASRDRANTEAFF
v_gene: TRBV5-4; j_gene: TRBJ2-7; abundance: -; d_gene: -; CDR3nt: TGTGCCAGCAGCTTGGACCCAGGGCTGGACGAGCAGTACTTC; CDR3aa: CASSLDPGLDEQYF
v_gene: TRBV30; j_gene: TRBJ1-2; abundance: once; d_gene: TRBD1; CDR3nt: TGTGCCTGGATCCGATTACCGGGACAGAGCCACCAAGGCTACACCTTC; CDR3aa: CAWIRLPGQSHQGYTF
v_gene: TRBV15; j_gene: TRBJ2-1; abundance: -; d_gene: TRBD2; CDR3nt: TGTGCCACCAGCAGGTCTAGCGGGGAGCAGTTCTTC; CDR3aa: CATSRSSGEQFF
v_gene: TRBV6-1; j_gene: TRBJ1-2; abundance: -; d_gene: TRBD1; CDR3nt: TGTGCCAGCAGTCCGGGACAGGCAAACTATGGCTACACCTTC; CDR3aa: CASSPGQANYGYTF
v_gene: TRBV19; j_gene: TRBJ2-1; abundance: -; d_gene: -; CDR3nt: TGTGCCAGTAGTATCAACGGGGGAGGGGGGCGAGGTGAGCAGTTCTTC; CDR3aa: CASSINGGGGRGEQFF
v_gene: TRBV6-9; j_gene: TRBJ1-5; abundance: few; d_gene: TRBD1; CDR3nt: TGTGCCAGCCGGGACAGGGAAGGGAAGGGGGGGCAGCCCCAGCATTTT; CDR3aa: CASRDREGKGGQPQHF
v_gene: TRBV21-1; j_gene: TRBJ2-7; abundance: -; d_gene: -; CDR3nt: TGTGCCAGCAGCAAACGCGGAGTCACCTACGAGCAGTACTTC; CDR3aa: CASSKRGVTYEQYF
v_gene: TRBV28; j_gene: TRBJ1-2; abundance: once; d_gene: -; CDR3nt: TGTGCCAGCAGTTTTTGGGCGGGCGGCTACACCTTC; CDR3aa: CASSFWAGGYTF
v_gene: TRBV7-9; j_gene: TRBJ1-2; abundance: -; d_gene: TRBD1; CDR3nt: TGTTCCAGCAGCTCCCGGGACAGGGAGTTCTATGGCTACACCTTC; CDR3aa: CSSSSRDREFYGYTF
v_gene: TRBV15; j_gene: TRBJ1-5; abundance: -; d_gene: -; CDR3nt: TGTGCCACCAGCAGAGATAGTGCGGCGGTTAATCAGCCCCAGCATTTT; CDR3aa: CATSRDSAAVNQPQHF
v_gene: TRBV5-8; j_gene: TRBJ2-7; abundance: -; d_gene: TRBD1; CDR3nt: TGTGCCAGCAGCTGGACAGGGGGCTACGAGCAGTACTTC; CDR3aa: CASSWTGGYEQYF
v_gene: TRBV2; j_gene: TRBJ1-5; abundance: -; d_gene: -; CDR3nt: TGTGCCAGCAGTGTAGGAGTGATTGACAATCAGCCCCAGCATTTT; CDR3aa: CASSVGVIDNQPQHF
v_gene: TRBV5-5; j_gene: TRBJ1-2; abundance: -; d_gene: -; CDR3nt: TGTGCCAGCAGCCGAAGCCCCAGGGCGCCTAACTATGGCTACACCTTC; CDR3aa: CASSRSPRAPNYGYTF
v_gene: TRBV6-5; j_gene: TRBJ2-7; abundance: once; d_gene: TRBD2; CDR3nt: TGTGCCAGTAGTCAGGGCCCGGGGGGCGAGCAGTACTTC; CDR3aa: CASSQGPGGEQYF
v_gene: TRBV28; j_gene: TRBJ2-7; abundance: -; d_gene: -; CDR3nt: TGTGCCAGCGGCTCGGGGGTGGGCTACGAGCAGTACTTC; CDR3aa: CASGSGVGYEQYF
v_gene: TRBV5-4; j_gene: TRBJ2-7; abundance: -; d_gene: -; CDR3nt: TGTGCCAGCAGCGTCGGCTACGAGCAGTACTTC; CDR3aa: CASSVGYEQYF
v_gene: TRBV11-1; j_gene: TRBJ2-3; abundance: few; d_gene: -; CDR3nt: TGTGCCAGCTCACCCCGGCCACTCGGGAGTTCGGATACGCAGTATTTT; CDR3aa: CASSPRPLGSSDTQYF
v_gene: TRBV5-1; j_gene: TRBJ2-5; abundance: -; d_gene: TRBD2; CDR3nt: TGCGCCAGCAGCTTGGGCGGTAGCGGGGGCTTCCAAGAGACCCAGTACTTC; CDR3aa: CASSLGGSGGFQETQYF
v_gene: TRBV9; j_gene: TRBJ2-3; abundance: -; d_gene: -; CDR3nt: TGTGCCAGTAGGGGGAGTGGGGCAGATACGCAGTATTTT; CDR3aa: CASRGSGADTQYF
v_gene: TRBV29-1; j_gene: TRBJ2-1; abundance: -; d_gene: -; CDR3nt: TGCAGCGTTGTCGTGAACAACCTCTCCTACAATGAGCAGTTCTTC; CDR3aa: CSVVVNNLSYNEQFF
v_gene: TRBV7-9; j_gene: TRBJ1-1; abundance: once; d_gene: -; CDR3nt: TGTGCCAGCAGCTTAGCTGGACTGCGGACTGAAGCTTTCTTT; CDR3aa: CASSLAGLRTEAFF
v_gene: TRBV10-3; j_gene: TRBJ1-1; abundance: -; d_gene: TRBD1; CDR3nt: TGTGCCATCAGTCCGACAGGGGCTAACACTGAAGCTTTCTTT; CDR3aa: CAISPTGANTEAFF
v_gene: TRBV28; j_gene: TRBJ2-7; abundance: once; d_gene: TRBD1; CDR3nt: TGTGCCAGCAGTCGACAGGGAGCAACCTACGAGCAGTACTTC; CDR3aa: CASSRQGATYEQYF
v_gene: TRBV6-5; j_gene: TRBJ2-5; abundance: -; d_gene: TRBD1; CDR3nt: TGTGCCAGCAGTCGCGACAGGGCCTGGGAGACCCAGTACTTC; CDR3aa: CASSRDRAWETQYF
v_gene: TRBV29-1; j_gene: TRBJ1-1; abundance: -; d_gene: -; CDR3nt: TGCAGCGTTGTAGCGAACACTGAAGCTTTCTTT; CDR3aa: CSVVANTEAFF
v_gene: TRBV2; j_gene: TRBJ1-2; abundance: -; d_gene: -; CDR3nt: TGTGCCAGTGGCGGGGGGTTCTATGGCTACACCTTC; CDR3aa: CASGGGFYGYTF
v_gene: TRBV28; j_gene: TRBJ1-5; abundance: -; d_gene: -; CDR3nt: TGTGCCAGCAGTTTACCCCGGGGGGCCGGAGCCTCGTATAGCAATCAGCCCCAGCATTTT; CDR3aa: CASSLPRGAGASYSNQPQHF
v_gene: TRBV11-2; j_gene: TRBJ1-2; abundance: -; d_gene: TRBD1; CDR3nt: TGTGCCAGCAGCCCGACAGGGGGGACATATGGCTACACCTTC; CDR3aa: CASSPTGGTYGYTF
v_gene: TRBV7-2; j_gene: TRBJ2-1; abundance: -; d_gene: TRBD1; CDR3nt: TGTGCCAGCAACCACCAGGGGGCCTGGGAGCAGTTCTTC; CDR3aa: CASNHQGAWEQFF
v_gene: TRBV18; j_gene: TRBJ1-4; abundance: -; d_gene: -; CDR3nt: TGTGCCAGCTCCCCGGAGAGCTTTGCAACTAATGAAAAACTGTTTTTT; CDR3aa: CASSPESFATNEKLFF
v_gene: TRBV21-1; j_gene: TRBJ1-2; abundance: few; d_gene: -; CDR3nt: TGTGCCAGCAGCAAGAACCTTGAACGGGGCTACACCTTC; CDR3aa: CASSKNLERGYTF